This T cell receptor (beta chain) derives from a study of PD-1 blockade in classical Hodgkin lymphoma. Measured with immunoSEQ multiplex PCR; TCRdb has only the in-frame clones, and not every one. In the table there are 19,000 or so clones, about 87% of which are singletons. As to this clone: Its antigen is unidentified.

Time point indicated: newly diagnosed, previously untreated cHL patient sample. Isolation of CD8+ T cells from thawed PBMCs used magnetic negative selection. Study-wide findings and caveats: Repertoire differences have undefined causes, possibly disease activity or prior therapy.

This CDR3 comprises 16 residues. From germline, CDR1 is SQVTM and CDR2 ANQGSEA. V was clipped by 5 bases and J by 3 bases, with 22 bases between them. This receptor was obtained from a human donor with classical Hodgkin lymphoma. The chain uses TRBV29-1 and TRBJ2-5; D ambiguous. The sequenced sample consisted of CD8+ T cells from blood. The CDR3 nucleotides are TGCAGCGTTCTTGGCTCGGAACACGAGAAGGAAGAGACCCAGTACTTC. Translated: CSVLGSEHEKEETQYF.